This record looks at one TCR beta chain sequence and its context. The sample is drawn from a study of OX40 agonist ivuxolimab in advanced cancers. Trimming took off 6 bases at V and 7 bases at J, with 10 bases between the two ends. The germline CDR1 and CDR2 sequences are MDHEN and SYDVKM. This CDR3 has 12 residues. Assay: immunoSEQ multiplex PCR; the TCRdb copy retains only in-frame clones and omits some. In the table there are 90,000 to 100,000 clones, about 80% of which are singletons. The chain couples TRBV28 to TRBJ2-1; D call uncertain. This clonotype was sampled from an adult with an advanced solid tumor such as melanoma, head and neck, liver or kidney cancer. Specimen: CD4+ or CD8+ T cells sorted from blood, collected in a trial of the OX40 agonist ivuxolimab. As DNA, the CDR3 is TGTGCCAGCAGAGGCCAGTTAAATGAGCAGTTCTTC. Protein sequence: CASRGQLNEQFF.